These T cell receptor beta chains were read from a single sample in a study of CD8 T cells in Susac syndrome. TCRdb reprocessed the immunoSEQ multiplex PCR reads with MiXCR, giving one entry per CDR3 protein. The data contain approximately 210,000 distinct CDR3 sequences, over 90% of them singletons. The source material was CD4+ T cells from PBMCs. The receptors were sampled from a human donor with Susac syndrome. Each CDR3 is given with its conserved first and last residue. The D gene is left open where the match is weak. Clone size, where shown, is once, few, many, or a class for clones that have expanded.

j_call d_call clone_size cdr3_length v_call cdr3_nt cdr3_aa
TRBJ1-2 TRBD1 - 13 TRBV30 TGTGCCTGGCGGACAGGGTTTCATTCTGGCTACACCTTC CAWRTGFHSGYTF
TRBJ1-5 - - 12 TRBV12-3/TRBV12-4 TGTGCCAGCAGTTCACAACATCAGCCCCAGCATTTT CASSSQHQPQHF
TRBJ2-5 - - 16 TRBV7-9 TGTGCCAGCAGCGTGGGAGGTACTAGCATGGAAGAGACCCAGTACTTC CASSVGGTSMEETQYF
TRBJ1-1 - - 11 TRBV2 TGTGCCAGCCGGACGGGACCTGAAGCTTTCTTT CASRTGPEAFF
TRBJ1-1 - once 14 TRBV6-5 TGTGCCAGCAGTTACAGGGTTGGGAACACTGAAGCTTTCTTT CASSYRVGNTEAFF
TRBJ1-4 - - 14 TRBV4-3 TGCGCCAGCAGCCAAAATGCAAGAAATGAAAAACTGTTTTTT CASSQNARNEKLFF
TRBJ1-1 - - 13 TRBV19 TGTGCCAGTAAAGACAGAGGGGGCACTGAAGCTTTCTTT CASKDRGGTEAFF
TRBJ2-1 TRBD2 - 15 TRBV5-1 TGCGCCAGTGGGACTAGCGGGGACCTTTACAATGAGCAGTTCTTC CASGTSGDLYNEQFF
TRBJ1-1 - - 15 TRBV9 TGTGCCAGCAGCCCCCGGGGGACGGAGAACACTGAAGCTTTCTTT CASSPRGTENTEAFF
TRBJ2-3 - - 13 TRBV9 TGTGCCAGCAGCGTGCAGGCTACAGATACGCAGTATTTT CASSVQATDTQYF
TRBJ2-7 - - 14 TRBV20-1 TGCAGTGCTAGTGGACCGGCGAGCTCCTACGAGCAGTACTTC CSASGPASSYEQYF
TRBJ2-2 TRBD2 - 14 TRBV12-3/TRBV12-4 TGTGCCACCGGGAGGACACCGAACACCGGGGAGCTGTTTTTT CATGRTPNTGELFF